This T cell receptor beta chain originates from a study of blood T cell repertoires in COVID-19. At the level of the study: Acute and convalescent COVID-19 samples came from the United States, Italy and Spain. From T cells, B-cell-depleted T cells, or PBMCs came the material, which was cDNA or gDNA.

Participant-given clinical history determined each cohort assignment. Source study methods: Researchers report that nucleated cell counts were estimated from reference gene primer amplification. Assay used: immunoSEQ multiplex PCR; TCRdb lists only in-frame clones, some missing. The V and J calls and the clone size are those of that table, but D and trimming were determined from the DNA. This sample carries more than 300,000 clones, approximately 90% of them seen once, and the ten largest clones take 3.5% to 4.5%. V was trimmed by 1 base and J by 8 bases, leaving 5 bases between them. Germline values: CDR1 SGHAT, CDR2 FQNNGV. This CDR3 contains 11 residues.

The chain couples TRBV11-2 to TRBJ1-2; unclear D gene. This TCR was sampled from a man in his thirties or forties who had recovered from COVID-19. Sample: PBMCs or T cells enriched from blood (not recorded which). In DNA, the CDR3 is TGTGCCAGCAGCTTAGCGGGGGGCTACACCTTC. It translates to CASSLAGGYTF.